The 7 T cell receptor beta chains below were found in one sample sequenced in a study of blood T cell repertoires in COVID-19. The assay was immunoSEQ multiplex PCR, and TCRdb's table has in-frame clones only and misses some. The sample holds tens of thousands of clones, over 75% seen once. Sequencing was performed on peripheral blood. These TCRs come from a human donor in a cohort sampled during active COVID-19.

The chain couples TRBV11-2 to TRBJ1-4, with D unresolved. Trimming left V 5 bases short and J 8 bases short, with 12 bases between. The CDR3 has 13 residues. Germline assignment: CDR1 SGHAT and CDR2 FQNNGV. The CDR3 sequence is CASSPPGGEKLFF. The DNA of the CDR3 is TGTGCCAGCAGCCCACCAGGCGGGGAAAAACTGTTTTTT.

This chain links TRBV11-2 with TRBJ2-2, with D perhaps TRBD2 (5 bases). The germline gives CDR1 SGHAT, CDR2 FQNNGV. V lost 0 bases to trimming and J lost 5 bases, with 7 bases between them. The CDR3 consists of 14 residues. CDR3 in DNA: TGTGCCAGCAGCTTAGATCGGAGGACCGGGGAGCTGTTTTTT. Protein sequence: CASSLDRRTGELFF.

Points on this clone: The same CDR3 also results from other DNA sequences found in this sample. The chain's CDR3 is CASSSLSGGSSYNEQFF. The CDR3 nucleotides are TGTGCCAGCAGTTCCCTTAGCGGGGGATCTTCCTACAATGAGCAGTTCTTC. The rearrangement links TRBV28 to TRBJ2-1; 9 bases line up with TRBD2. After removal of 4 bases from V and 1 base from J, the junction contained 8 bases not matched to a gene. Germline values: CDR1 MDHEN, CDR2 SYDVKM. The CDR3 extends over 17 amino acids.

The chain has TRBV6-5 and TRBJ2-7, with D possibly TRBD2 on 5 matching bases. The CDR3 loop spans 13 amino acids. The germline V gene has CDR1 MNHEY and CDR2 SVGAGI. Trimming left V 5 bases short and J 5 bases short, with 13 bases between. The CDR3 reads CASSPRTGNEQYF. The CDR3 nucleotides read TGTGCCAGCAGTCCCAGGACGGGGAACGAGCAGTACTTC.

V gene TRBV5-4 combines with J gene TRBJ1-2; D is possibly TRBD1 (6 bases). The CDR3 sequence is 12 residues long. Germline V lookup: CDR1 SGHNT, CDR2 YYREEE (reference sequence). Trimming took off 7 bases at V and 3 bases at J, with 10 bases between the two ends. As DNA, the CDR3 is TGTGCCAGCGCAGACAGGTACTATGGCTACACCTTC. Its translation is CASADRYYGYTF.

V and J are TRBV19 and TRBJ2-1; 8 nucleotides match TRBD2. The CDR3 has 15 residues. The V gene end was trimmed by 3 bases and the J gene end by 6 bases; junction bases not matched to a gene: 7. Germline V gives CDR1 LNHDA, CDR2 SQIVND (reference sequence). In nucleotides, the CDR3 is TGTGCCAGTAGTATTGCCGGGACTAGGATCAATGAGCAGTTCTTC. The encoded protein is CASSIAGTRINEQFF.

J is TRBJ2-3 and V is TRBV28; possible D gene TRBD1, 6 bases. The CDR3 contains 14 residues. V gave up 2 bases and J gave up 6 bases, with 12 bases separating them. The germline CDR1 and CDR2 sequences are MDHEN and SYDVKM. CDR3 residues: CASSLPRGSDTQYF. The CDR3 coding sequence is TGTGCCAGCAGTTTACCGAGGGGGAGCGATACGCAGTATTTT.